This T cell receptor (beta chain) was recovered during a study of blood T cells in healthy people across ages. Study-level results: When set beside aged donors, long-lived donors presented more naive CD4+ cells and higher diversity.

Through a sample-barcoded 5' primer and a J-beta primer mix, a second PCR was run for roughly 7 to 11 cycles. TCRdb reprocessed the 5' RACE reads via MiXCR and lists one record per CDR3 protein. Of about 1.5 million distinct CDR3 sequences listed, about 42% are singletons. Individuals who donated were healthy Caucasians from Russia aged 6 to 90. The length of the CDR3 is 20 residues. Only a few counts were recorded for this clonotype. Its specificity is unknown. The chain has TRBV12-3 or TRBV12-4 and TRBJ2-5, with 9 bases lining up with TRBD2. The J call is in doubt because the DNA end fits TRBJ2-7 better. The TCR was taken from a woman younger than 30 in good health. Sequencing was done on a sample of blood. In nucleotides, the CDR3 is TGTGCCAGCAGTACCCCCTTCGGGCTAGCGGGATCAGCAAAAGCCCACGAGCAGTACTTC. Protein product: CASSTPFGLAGSAKAHEQYF.